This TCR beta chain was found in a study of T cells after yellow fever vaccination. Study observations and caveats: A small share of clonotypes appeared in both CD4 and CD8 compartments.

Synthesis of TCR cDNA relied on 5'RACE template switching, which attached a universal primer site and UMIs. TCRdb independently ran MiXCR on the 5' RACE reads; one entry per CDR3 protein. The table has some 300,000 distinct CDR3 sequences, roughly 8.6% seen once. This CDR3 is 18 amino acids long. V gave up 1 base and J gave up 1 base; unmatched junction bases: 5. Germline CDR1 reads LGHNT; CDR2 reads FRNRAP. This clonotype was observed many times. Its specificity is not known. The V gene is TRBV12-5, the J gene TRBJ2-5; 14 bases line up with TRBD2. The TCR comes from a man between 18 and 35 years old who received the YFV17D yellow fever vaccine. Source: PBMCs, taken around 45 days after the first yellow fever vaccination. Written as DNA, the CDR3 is TGTGCTAGTGGTTTGGGAGGGACTAGCGGGGGAATCCAAGAGACCCAGTACTTC. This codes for CASGLGGTSGGIQETQYF. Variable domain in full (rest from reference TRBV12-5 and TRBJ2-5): DARVTQTPRHKVTEMGQEVTMRCQPILGHNTVFWYRQTMMQGLELLAYFRNRAPLDDSGMPKDRFSAEMPDATLATLKIQPSEPRDSAVYFCASGLGGTSGGIQETQYFGPGTRLLVL.